The clone carrying this T cell receptor (beta chain) has ten or more counts. Both iRepertoire HTBI primers and Arm-PCR of CDR3 regions were used to build the TCR beta libraries. TCRdb passed the multiplex PCR reads through MiXCR, listing each CDR3 protein once. The repertoire holds approximately 400,000 distinct CDR3 sequences, with 15% as singletons. This sample stems from a study of regulatory T cells in long-lasting Graves disease. Study-wide context: Under 3 months of antithyroid drugs had been taken by newly diagnosed Graves' patients.

Stated time point: newly diagnosed GD, antithyroid drugs for less than 3 months. The TCR library was made from RNA extracted from PBMCs. Patients of an endocrinology department in Xi'an, China, were included. This CDR3 is built from 13 residues. V lost 0 bases and J 6 bases, leaving 9 bases between the germline ends. Germline CDR1 is ENHRY and CDR2 is SYGVKD. The sample also formed part of further work on T cells in Graves' hyperthyroidism and ophthalmopathy. This second report adds: Researchers found most expanded thyroid clonotypes above 0.001 in blood as well.

This receptor was taken from a woman younger than 45 with Graves disease. This sequence joins TRBV10-3 and TRBJ2-7, with D perhaps being TRBD1 or TRBD2 (5 bases each). Sequenced here: peripheral blood mononuclear cells (PBMCs), sampled at new diagnosis, from a patient treated with antithyroid drugs. The CDR3 sequence is CAISESMGPEQYF. CDR3 coding DNA: TGTGCCATCAGTGAGTCGATGGGACCCGAGCAGTACTTC.